This T cell receptor beta chain was recovered during a study of identical twins. Study-wide points: It was cross-sectional statistical analysis, not following the same donors, that the conclusions relied on.

The ends were cut back, 7 bases at V and 7 bases at J, with 14 bases in the middle. The CDR3 loop spans 13 amino acids. Germline-derived CDR1 and CDR2 are MNHNY and SVGAGI (reference sequence). Donors uniformly comprised healthy Caucasians. Notes on this clonotype: No antigen is known for it.

MiXCR was run by TCRdb on the 5' RACE reads, yielding one entry per CDR3 protein. The sample includes a few hundred thousand distinct CDR3 sequences, 7% to 9.5% of them seen just once. The chain combines TRBV6-6 with TRBJ2-4; tentatively, D is TRBD1 or TRBD2 (7 bases each). Sequenced sample: naive T cells sorted from blood. The clonotype originates from a woman between 45 and 60 years old in good health. CDR3 protein: CASTRQGGNIQYF. In nucleotides, the CDR3 is TGTGCCAGCACACGACAGGGAGGGAACATTCAGTACTTC.